This passage covers 4 T cell receptor beta chains from one sample sequenced in a study of blood T cells in healthy people across ages. Together with a sample-barcoded 5' primer, a J-beta primer mix was included in a second PCR lasting about 7 to 11 cycles. TCRdb re-derived calls from the 5' RACE reads in MiXCR, one entry per CDR3 protein. This table holds over 1.5 million distinct CDR3 sequences, approximately 50% found once. Input material: blood. The receptors here all came from a woman aged 40 to 49 in good health.

The chain carries TRBV12-3 or TRBV12-4 and TRBJ1-4, with D perhaps TRBD1 (6 bases). Trimming cost V 5 bases and J 5 bases, with 24 bases left between them. This CDR3 has 18 amino acids. The CDR3 bases are TGTGCCAGCAGTACCCGACTTGGTGGAGGGGGTAAAAATGAAAAACTGTTTTTT. Amino acid sequence: CASSTRLGGGGKNEKLFF.

The rearrangement links TRBV7-2 to TRBJ2-7; no clear D. Germline values: CDR1 SGHTA, CDR2 FQGNSA. The CDR3 loop spans 13 amino acids. Trimming shortened V by 5 bases and J by 5 bases, and 13 bases separated the two germline ends. CDR3 protein: CASSLAGYHEQYF. CDR3 nucleotides: TGTGCCAGCAGCCTGGCAGGTTACCACGAGCAGTACTTC.

Note on this clonotype: This may be a read error, as it is one base from a much larger clone. This chain joins TRBV29-1 and TRBJ2-4, with D possibly TRBD2 on 6 matching bases. V lost 3 bases, J lost 13 bases, and 19 bases lay in between. This CDR3 has 13 amino acids. In germline, CDR1 is SQVTM, CDR2 ANQGSEA. The CDR3 region is CSVDGGYGNEQYF. CDR3 bases: TGCAGCGTTGATGGAGGGTATGGCAATGAGCAGTACTTC.

This clonotype occurred once. The chain carries TRBV20-1 and TRBJ2-5, with 8 bases fitting TRBD1. With 6 bases clipped from V and 4 bases from J, the junction kept 13 bases outside the gene matches. Germline CDR1 DFQATT, CDR2 SNEGSKA (reference sequence). CDR3 size: 15 residues. The CDR3 spells CSAKDGDRGLETQYF. Written as DNA, the CDR3 is TGCAGTGCCAAAGACGGTGACAGGGGTTTAGAGACCCAGTACTTC.